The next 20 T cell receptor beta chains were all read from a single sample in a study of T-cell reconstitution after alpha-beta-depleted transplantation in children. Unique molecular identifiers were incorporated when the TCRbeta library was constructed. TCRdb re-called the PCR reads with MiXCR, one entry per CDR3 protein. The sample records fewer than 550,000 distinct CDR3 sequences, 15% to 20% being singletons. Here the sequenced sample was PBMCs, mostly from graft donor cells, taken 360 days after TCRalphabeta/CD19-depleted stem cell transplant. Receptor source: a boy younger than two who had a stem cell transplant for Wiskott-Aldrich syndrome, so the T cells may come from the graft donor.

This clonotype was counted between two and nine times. CDR3 in DNA: TGTGCCAGCAGTGTTAGCGGGGGGGCCCACGAGCAGTACTTC. It is translated as CASSVSGGAHEQYF. This rearrangement joins TRBV12-3 or TRBV12-4 to TRBJ2-7; 11 positions match TRBD2. This CDR3 is built from 14 residues. V shed 5 bases, J shed 5 bases, and the junction held 5 bases outside the gene matches.

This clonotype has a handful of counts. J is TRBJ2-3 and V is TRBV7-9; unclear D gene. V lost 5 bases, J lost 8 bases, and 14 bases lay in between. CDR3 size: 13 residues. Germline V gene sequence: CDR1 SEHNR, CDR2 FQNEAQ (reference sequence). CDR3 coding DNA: TGTGCCAGCAGCCCTCCGAACTCGGCTACGCAGTATTTT. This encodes CASSPPNSATQYF.

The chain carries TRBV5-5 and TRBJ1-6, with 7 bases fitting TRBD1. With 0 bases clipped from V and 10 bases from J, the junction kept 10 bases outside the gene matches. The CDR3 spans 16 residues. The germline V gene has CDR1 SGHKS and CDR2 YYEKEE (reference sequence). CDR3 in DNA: TGTGCCAGCAGCTTGGCCTGGCAGGGGGGAGTCTCACCCCTCCACTTT. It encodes CASSLAWQGGVSPLHF.

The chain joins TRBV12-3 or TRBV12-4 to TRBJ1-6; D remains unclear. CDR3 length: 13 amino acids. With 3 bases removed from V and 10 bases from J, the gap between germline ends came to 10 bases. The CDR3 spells CASSFAAGSPLHF. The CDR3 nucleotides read TGTGCCAGCAGTTTCGCCGCTGGCTCACCCCTCCACTTT.

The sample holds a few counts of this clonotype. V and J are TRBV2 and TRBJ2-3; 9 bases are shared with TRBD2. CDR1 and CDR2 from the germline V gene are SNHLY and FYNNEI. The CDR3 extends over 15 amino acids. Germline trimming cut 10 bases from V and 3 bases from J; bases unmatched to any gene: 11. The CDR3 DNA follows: TGTGCCACCTTTCTAGCGGGATCGAAAACAGATACGCAGTATTTT. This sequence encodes CATFLAGSKTDTQYF.

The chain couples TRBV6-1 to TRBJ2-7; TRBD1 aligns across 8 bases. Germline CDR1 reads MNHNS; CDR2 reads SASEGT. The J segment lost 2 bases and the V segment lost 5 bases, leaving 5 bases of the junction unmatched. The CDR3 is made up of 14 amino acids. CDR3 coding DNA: TGTGCCAGCAGTCCATCGGACAGGGCCTACGAGCAGTACTTC. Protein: CASSPSDRAYEQYF.

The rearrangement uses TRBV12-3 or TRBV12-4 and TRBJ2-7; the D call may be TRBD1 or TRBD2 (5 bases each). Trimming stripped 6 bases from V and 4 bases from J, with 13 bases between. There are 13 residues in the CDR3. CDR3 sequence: CASSGTSRYEQYF. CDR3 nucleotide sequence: TGTGCCAGCAGCGGGACCTCACGGTACGAGCAGTACTTC.

CDR3 DNA sequence: TGTGCCAGCAGCCGAACAGAGGCTTTGGGCCGCTACGAGCAGTACTTC. The encoded protein is CASSRTEALGRYEQYF. V is TRBV11-2 and J is TRBJ2-7, with unresolved D. Germline CDR1 reads SGHAT; CDR2 reads FQNNGV. The V end was cut by 5 bases, the J end by 3 bases, with 20 bases between. The CDR3 consists of 16 residues.

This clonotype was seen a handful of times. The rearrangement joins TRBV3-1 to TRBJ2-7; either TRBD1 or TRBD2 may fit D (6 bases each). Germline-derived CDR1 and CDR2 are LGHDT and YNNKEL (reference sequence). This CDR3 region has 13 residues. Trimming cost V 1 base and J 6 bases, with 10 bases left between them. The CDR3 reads CASSQAGAVEQYF. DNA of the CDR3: TGTGCCAGCAGCCAAGCGGGGGCCGTCGAGCAGTACTTC.

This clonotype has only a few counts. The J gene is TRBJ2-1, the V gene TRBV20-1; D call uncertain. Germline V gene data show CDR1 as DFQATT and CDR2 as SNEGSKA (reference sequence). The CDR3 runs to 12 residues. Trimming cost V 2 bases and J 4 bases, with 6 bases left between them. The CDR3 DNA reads TGCAGTGCTAGACCAACTTACAATGAGCAGTTCTTC. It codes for CSARPTYNEQFF.

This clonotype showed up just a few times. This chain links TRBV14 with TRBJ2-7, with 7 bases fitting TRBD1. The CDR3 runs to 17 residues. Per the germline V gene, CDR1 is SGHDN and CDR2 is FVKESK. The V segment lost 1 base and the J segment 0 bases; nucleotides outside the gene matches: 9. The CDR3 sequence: CASSQGPGQLFSYEQYF. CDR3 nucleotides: TGTGCCAGCAGCCAAGGCCCGGGACAGCTATTCTCCTACGAGCAGTACTTC.

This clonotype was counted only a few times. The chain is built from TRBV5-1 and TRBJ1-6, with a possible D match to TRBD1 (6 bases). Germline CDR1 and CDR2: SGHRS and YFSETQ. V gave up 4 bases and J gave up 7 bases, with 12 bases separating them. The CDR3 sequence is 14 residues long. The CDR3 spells CASSPARGNSPLHF. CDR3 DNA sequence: TGCGCCAGCAGCCCCGCCAGGGGAAATTCACCCCTCCACTTT. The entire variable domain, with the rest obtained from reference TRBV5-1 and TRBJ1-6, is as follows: KAGVTQTPRYLIKTRGQQVTLSCSPISGHRSVSWYQQTPGQGLQFLFEYFSETQRNKGNFPGRFSGRQFSNSRSEMNVSTLELGDSALYLCASSPARGNSPLHFGNGTRLTVT.

The CDR3 DNA follows: TGTGCCAGCAGTTCCCGGGCCTTTTCAGATACGCAGTATTTT. It yields the protein CASSSRAFSDTQYF. The V gene is TRBV2, the J gene TRBJ2-3; the D is unclear. In germline, CDR1 is SNHLY, CDR2 FYNNEI. The CDR3 runs to 14 residues. Trimming removed 5 bases from V and 4 bases from J, with 13 bases in between.

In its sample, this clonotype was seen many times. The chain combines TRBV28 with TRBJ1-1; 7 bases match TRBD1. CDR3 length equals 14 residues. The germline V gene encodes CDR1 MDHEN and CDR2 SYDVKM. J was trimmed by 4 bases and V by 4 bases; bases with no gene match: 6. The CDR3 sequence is CASSSLNRGTEAFF. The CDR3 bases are TGTGCCAGCAGTTCCCTCAACAGGGGCACTGAAGCTTTCTTT.

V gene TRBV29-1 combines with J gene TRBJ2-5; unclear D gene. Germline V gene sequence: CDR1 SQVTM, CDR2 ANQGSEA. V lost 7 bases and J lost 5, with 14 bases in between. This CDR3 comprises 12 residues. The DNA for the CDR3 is TGCAGCGGCTCGGACGTTAGCGAGACCCAGTACTTC. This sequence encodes CSGSDVSETQYF.

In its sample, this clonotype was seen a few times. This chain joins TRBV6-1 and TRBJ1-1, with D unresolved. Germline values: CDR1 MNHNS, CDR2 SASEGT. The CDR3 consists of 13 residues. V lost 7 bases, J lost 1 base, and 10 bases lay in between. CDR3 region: CASNGRKNTEAFF. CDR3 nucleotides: TGTGCCAGCAACGGACGGAAGAACACTGAAGCTTTCTTT.

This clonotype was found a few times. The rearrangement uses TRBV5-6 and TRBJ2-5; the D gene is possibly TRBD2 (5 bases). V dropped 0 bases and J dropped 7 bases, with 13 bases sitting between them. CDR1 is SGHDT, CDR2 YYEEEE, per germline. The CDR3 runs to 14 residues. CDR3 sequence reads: CASSLGTGRWTQYF. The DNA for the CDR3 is TGTGCCAGCAGCTTGGGGACGGGGAGATGGACCCAGTACTTC.

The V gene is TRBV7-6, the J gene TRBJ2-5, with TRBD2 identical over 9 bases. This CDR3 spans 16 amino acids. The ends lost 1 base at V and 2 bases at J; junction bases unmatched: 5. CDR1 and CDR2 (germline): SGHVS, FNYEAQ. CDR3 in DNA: TGTGCCAGCAGCTTAGGCGGGGGGGCCCTTCAAGAGACCCAGTACTTC. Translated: CASSLGGGALQETQYF.

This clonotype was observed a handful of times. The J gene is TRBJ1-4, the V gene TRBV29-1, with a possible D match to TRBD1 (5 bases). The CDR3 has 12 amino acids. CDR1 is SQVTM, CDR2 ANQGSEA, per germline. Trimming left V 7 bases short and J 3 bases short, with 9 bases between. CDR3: CSGGGANEKLFF. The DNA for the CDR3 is TGCAGCGGCGGGGGGGCTAATGAAAAACTGTTTTTT.

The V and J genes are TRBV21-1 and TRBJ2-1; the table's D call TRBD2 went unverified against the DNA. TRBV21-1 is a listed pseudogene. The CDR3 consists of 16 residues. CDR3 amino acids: CASSKAGPCSYNEQFF. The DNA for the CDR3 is TGTGCCAGCAGCAAAGCAGGCCCTTGCTCCTACAATGAGCAGTTCTTC.